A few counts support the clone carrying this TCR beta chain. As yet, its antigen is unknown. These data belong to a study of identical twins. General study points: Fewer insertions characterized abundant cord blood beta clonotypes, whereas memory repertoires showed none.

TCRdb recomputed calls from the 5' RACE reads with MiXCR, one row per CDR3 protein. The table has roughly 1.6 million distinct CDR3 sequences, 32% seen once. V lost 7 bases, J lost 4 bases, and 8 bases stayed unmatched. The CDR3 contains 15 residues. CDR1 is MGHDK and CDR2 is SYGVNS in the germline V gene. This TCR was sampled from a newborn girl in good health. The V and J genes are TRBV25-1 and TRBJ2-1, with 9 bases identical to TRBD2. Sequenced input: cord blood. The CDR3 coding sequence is TGTGCCAGCACCCCCGGGACTAGCTTGTACAATGAGCAGTTCTTC. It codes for CASTPGTSLYNEQFF.